The 19 T cell receptor beta chains below all came from one sample that was sequenced in a study of control samples from healthy donors and cancer patients. Libraries were prepared by immunoSEQ multiplex PCR; TCRdb keeps only in-frame clonotypes and omits some of them. The top ten hold 4.1% of the sample, which has about 170,000 clones, 85% to 95% seen once. The sequenced sample consisted of blood. Every receptor here comes from a woman aged 55 to 70 in good health.

This chain connects TRBV13 to TRBJ1-2; a possible D gene is TRBD1 (5 bases). The length of the CDR3 is 12 residues. Trimming removed 6 bases from V and 3 bases from J, with 8 bases in between. The germline gives CDR1 PRHDT, CDR2 FYEKMQ (reference sequence). Written as DNA, the CDR3 is TGTGCCAGCAGAGACAGATACTATGGCTACACCTTC. It encodes CASRDRYYGYTF.

V gene TRBV7-6 combines with J gene TRBJ2-5; D may be TRBD2 (6 bases). The ends were cut back, 1 base at V and 1 base at J, with 7 bases in the middle. This CDR3 comprises 14 residues. Germline lookup yields CDR1 SGHVS and CDR2 FNYEAQ. The CDR3 sequence is CASSLGTTQETQYF. CDR3 nucleotides: TGTGCCAGCAGCTTAGGGACTACCCAAGAGACCCAGTACTTC. Complete variable domain (other parts from reference TRBV7-6 and TRBJ2-5): GAGVSQSPRYKVTKRGQDVALRCDPISGHVSLYWYRQALGQGPEFLTYFNYEAQQDKSGLPNDRFSAERPEGSISTLTIQRTEQRDSAMYRCASSLGTTQETQYFGPGTRLLVL.

In this sample, this clone turned up a few times. This chain links TRBV5-1 with TRBJ1-1, with D possibly being TRBD1 (6 bases). The CDR3 length is 14 residues. The V end lost 4 bases, the J end lost 1 base, and 11 bases lay between the germline ends. Germline V gene lookup returns CDR1 SGHRS and CDR2 YFSETQ. The CDR3 bases are TGCGCCAGCAGCGCGACAGGCGCGAACACTGAAGCTTTCTTT. It specifies CASSATGANTEAFF.

This clone was recorded once. The gene calls are TRBV4-2 and TRBJ1-2; D is undetermined. V dropped 0 bases and J dropped 2 bases, with 10 bases sitting between them. Germline assignment: CDR1 LGHNA and CDR2 YNFKEQ. This CDR3 is 15 amino acids long. In DNA, the CDR3 is TGTGCCAGCAGCCAAGATTTAGGGATAAACTATGGCTACACCTTC. Amino acids: CASSQDLGINYGYTF.

The rearrangement uses TRBV6-2 or TRBV6-3 and TRBJ2-1, with 8 bases fitting TRBD2. V lost 4 bases and J lost 4; bases outside the gene matches: 15. The CDR3 runs to 18 residues. Germline V CDR1 and CDR2: MNHEY, SVGEGT. The CDR3: CASSSIILGLGPYNEQFF. Written as DNA, the CDR3 is TGTGCCAGCAGTTCCATTATCCTGGGACTAGGTCCTTACAATGAGCAGTTCTTC.

The rearrangement uses TRBV12-3 or TRBV12-4 and TRBJ1-1; unclear D gene. The V gene lost 2 bases and the J gene lost 1 base, with 5 bases spanning the gap. CDR3 length: 13 amino acids. CDR3 in DNA: TGTGCCAGCAGTTTACGGGGGAACACTGAAGCTTTCTTT. It specifies CASSLRGNTEAFF.

The gene calls are TRBV13 and TRBJ1-1; D possibly corresponds to TRBD1 (6 bases). This CDR3 spans 14 amino acids. Trimming took 7 bases from V and 5 from J, leaving 17 bases between them. Germline values: CDR1 PRHDT, CDR2 FYEKMQ (reference sequence). The CDR3 spells CASNPVRGATEAFF. The CDR3 DNA reads as TGTGCCAGCAATCCCGTCCGGGGGGCAACTGAAGCTTTCTTT.

V and J are TRBV27 and TRBJ2-3, with TRBD1 as a possible D gene (6 bases). Trimming removed 3 bases from V and 1 base from J, with 11 bases in between. The germline gives CDR1 MNHEY, CDR2 SMNVEV (reference sequence). The CDR3 sequence is 15 residues long. The CDR3 DNA is TGTGCCAGCAGTTTGTTGGGGGCAGGCACAGATACGCAGTATTTT. It codes for CASSLLGAGTDTQYF.

The chain uses TRBV4-2 and TRBJ1-3; D gene unclear. This CDR3 has 16 residues. CDR1 and CDR2 from the germline V gene are LGHNA and YNFKEQ. V gave up 0 bases and J gave up 0 bases, with 9 bases separating them. The CDR3: CASSQDGEGSGNTIYF. The CDR3 DNA follows: TGTGCCAGCAGCCAAGATGGCGAGGGCTCTGGAAACACCATATATTTT.

The V call is TRBV10-3, the J call TRBJ1-3; D gene uncertain. The length of the CDR3 is 14 residues. Germline V gives CDR1 ENHRY, CDR2 SYGVKD. Deletions cut 3 bases from V and 0 bases from J, with 6 bases between. The CDR3 region has the DNA TGTGCCATCAGTGACAGGTACTCTGGAAACACCATATATTTT. Translating gives CAISDRYSGNTIYF.

V usage is TRBV18 and J usage is TRBJ2-1, with 8 positions matching TRBD1. CDR1 is KGHSH and CDR2 is LQKENI in the germline V gene. This CDR3 is built from 13 residues. Germline trimming cut 6 bases from V and 5 bases from J; bases unmatched to any gene: 3. In DNA, the CDR3 is TGTGCCAGCTCGCAGGACAGGGACAATGAGCAGTTCTTC. The encoded protein is CASSQDRDNEQFF.

The rearrangement uses TRBV18 and TRBJ1-4; 7 bases are shared with TRBD1. With 3 bases clipped from V and 8 bases from J, the junction kept 3 bases outside the gene matches. The CDR3 has 13 residues. CDR1 and CDR2 (germline): KGHSH, LQKENI. The CDR3 DNA reads TGTGCCAGCTCACCGGGACAGAGGGAAAAACTGTTTTTT. This sequence encodes CASSPGQREKLFF. Complete variable domain (other parts from reference TRBV18 and TRBJ1-4): NAGVMQNPRHLVRRRGQEARLRCSPMKGHSHVYWYRQLPEEGLKFMVYLQKENIIDESGMPKERFSAEFPKEGPSILRIQQVVRGDSAAYFCASSPGQREKLFFGSGTQLSVL.

This chain joins TRBV7-9 and TRBJ1-3; D is undetermined. Between the trimmed V and J ends, which lost 1 base and 0 bases, there was a span of 19 bases. The CDR3 runs to 19 residues. Germline CDR1 and CDR2: SEHNR and FQNEAQ (reference sequence). CDR3: CASSLGVGRAGLSGNTIYF. The CDR3 bases are TGTGCCAGCAGCTTAGGAGTCGGGCGTGCAGGACTCTCTGGAAACACCATATATTTT.

The rearrangement uses TRBV4-3 and TRBJ1-2; perhaps TRBD1 as D (5 bases). Germline CDR1 reads LGHNA; CDR2 reads YSLEER. The germline V and J ends were trimmed by 0 bases and 7 bases, with 12 bases remaining between them. The CDR3 covers 14 residues. CDR3 coding DNA: TGCGCCAGCAGCCAAGATCTGGGGGGGAGTGGCTACACCTTC. Translation: CASSQDLGGSGYTF.

The chain uses TRBV7-2 and TRBJ1-2, with D possibly being TRBD1 (6 bases). The CDR3 consists of 14 residues. In germline, CDR1 is SGHTA, CDR2 FQGNSA. V was shortened by 4 bases and J by 4 bases, with 13 bases between the two germline ends. CDR3 sequence: CASSSRGSVYGYTF. The CDR3 DNA is TGTGCCAGCAGCTCCAGGGGATCTGTCTATGGCTACACCTTC.

This chain links TRBV9 with TRBJ2-3; possible D gene TRBD1, 5 bases. CDR1 SGDLS and CDR2 YYNGEE come from the germline V gene. The V gene lost 0 bases and the J gene lost 9 bases, with 8 bases spanning the gap. This CDR3 region has 12 residues. CDR3 sequence reads: CASSVVRGTQYF. The CDR3, as DNA: TGTGCCAGCAGCGTAGTAAGGGGCACGCAGTATTTT.

The chain recombines TRBV2 with TRBJ1-1; D remains unclear. This CDR3 comprises 13 residues. Germline V lookup: CDR1 SNHLY, CDR2 FYNNEI. Between the trimmed V and J ends, which lost 6 bases and 5 bases, there was a span of 13 bases. In DNA form, the CDR3 reads TGTGCCAGCAGAGCCCAGTGGGGTACTGAAGCTTTCTTT. This encodes CASRAQWGTEAFF. Filled out from reference TRBV2 and TRBJ1-1, the complete variable domain reads EPEVTQTPSHQVTQMGQEVILRCVPISNHLYFYWYRQILGQKVEFLVSFYNNEISEKSEIFDDQFSVERPDGSNFTLKIRSTKLEDSAMYFCASRAQWGTEAFFGQGTRLTVV.

The chain links TRBV10-2 to TRBJ2-3; D remains ambiguous. CDR3 length equals 10 residues. V was clipped by 10 bases and J by 3 bases, with 5 bases between them. Germline V lookup: CDR1 WSHSY, CDR2 SAAADI. CDR3 loop: CATSTDTQYF. The CDR3 coding sequence is TGCGCCACCTCTACAGATACGCAGTATTTT.

This chain uses TRBV27 with TRBJ1-1, with 7 bases aligning to TRBD1. The CDR3 runs 16 residues. Germline assignment: CDR1 MNHEY and CDR2 SMNVEV (reference sequence). Trimming removed 6 bases from V and 0 bases from J; junction bases left unmatched: 10. The DNA of the CDR3 is TGTGCCAGCAGAAAACTGACAGGGTCATTGAACACTGAAGCTTTCTTT. Its protein is CASRKLTGSLNTEAFF.